This T cell receptor beta chain emerged from a study of T cells in Graves' hyperthyroidism and ophthalmopathy. There are 14 residues in the CDR3. The V end lost 0 bases, the J end lost 3 bases, and 8 bases lay between the germline ends. CDR1 and CDR2 (germline): GTSNPN, SVGIG (reference sequence). The source material, RNA transcripts, was used to amplify TCR beta CDR3 regions. HTBI primers were the set used in a first-round RT-PCR of the TCR CDR3. TCRdb ran MiXCR on the multiplex PCR reads and lists one entry per CDR3 protein. The table lists 350,000 to 450,000 distinct CDR3 sequences, 14% of them singletons.

This receptor was taken from a woman aged 55 to 70 with Graves' hyperthyroidism. Sequencing was done on a sample of blood. The chain recombines TRBV30 with TRBJ2-2; maybe TRBD2 (6 bases). This CDR3 reads CAWSVLADTGELFF. The CDR3 DNA sequence: TGTGCCTGGAGTGTACTAGCAGACACCGGGGAGCTGTTTTTT.